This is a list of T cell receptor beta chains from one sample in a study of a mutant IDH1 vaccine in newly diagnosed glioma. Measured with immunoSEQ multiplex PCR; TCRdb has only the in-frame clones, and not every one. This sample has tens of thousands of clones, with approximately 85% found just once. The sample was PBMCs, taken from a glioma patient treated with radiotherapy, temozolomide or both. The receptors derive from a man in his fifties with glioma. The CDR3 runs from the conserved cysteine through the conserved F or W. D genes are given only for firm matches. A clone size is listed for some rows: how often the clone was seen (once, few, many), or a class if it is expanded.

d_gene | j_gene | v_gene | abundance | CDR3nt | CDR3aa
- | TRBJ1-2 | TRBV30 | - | TGTGCCTTTGCGGGAGGGAACTATGGCTACACCTTC | CAFAGGNYGYTF
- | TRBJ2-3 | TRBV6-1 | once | TGTGCCAGCACCGGGGTCGCAGATACGCAGTATTTT | CASTGVADTQYF
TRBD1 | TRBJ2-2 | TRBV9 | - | TGTGCCAGCAGCGTAGGGGACAGGATAGACACCGGGGAGCTGTTTTTT | CASSVGDRIDTGELFF
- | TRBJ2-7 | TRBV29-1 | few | TGCAGCGTTGAAGCTCCTTTAGGGGCTACCTACGAGCAGTACTTC | CSVEAPLGATYEQYF
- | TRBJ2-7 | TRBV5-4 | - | TGTGCCAGCAGCCTAGGGGGGGGACCTCGGGAGCAGTACTTC | CASSLGGGPREQYF
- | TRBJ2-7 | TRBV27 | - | TGTGCCAGCAGTTCGAGTGAGAATTACTACGAGCAGTACTTC | CASSSSENYYEQYF
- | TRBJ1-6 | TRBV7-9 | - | TGTGCCACCGGAAAGGGGGGGCCCAATTCACCCCTCCACTTT | CATGKGGPNSPLHF
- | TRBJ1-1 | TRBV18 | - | TGTGCCAGCTCACCAGGGTTCCCGAACACTGAAGCTTTCTTT | CASSPGFPNTEAFF
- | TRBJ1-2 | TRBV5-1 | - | TGCGCCAGCAGCCCTTCCACGAGGATGGACTACACCTTC | CASSPSTRMDYTF
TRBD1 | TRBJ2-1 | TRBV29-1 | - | TGCAGCGCAAGCACAGGGGGCCATGAGCAGTTCTTC | CSASTGGHEQFF
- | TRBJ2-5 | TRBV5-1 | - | TGCGCCAGCAGCTTGTTGCAGGGCGGCGAGACCCAGTACTTC | CASSLLQGGETQYF
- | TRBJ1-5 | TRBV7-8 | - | TGTGCCAGCAGCTCCTATTCCGGGACCCAGGAGGGCAATCAGCCCCAGCATTTT | CASSSYSGTQEGNQPQHF
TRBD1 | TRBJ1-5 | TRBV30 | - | TGTGCCTGGACAGGGGGGTACAATCAGCCCCAGCATTTT | CAWTGGYNQPQHF
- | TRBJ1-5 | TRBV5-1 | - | TGCGCCAGCAGCCCCATGACAGGTAGAAATCAGCCCCAGCATTTT | CASSPMTGRNQPQHF
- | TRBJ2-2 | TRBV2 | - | TGTGCCAGCAGTACGACGGAGAACACCGGGGAGCTGTTTTTT | CASSTTENTGELFF
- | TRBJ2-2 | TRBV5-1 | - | TGCGCCAGCAGCTTGGCGGCAGGAGTAAACACCGGGGAGCTGTTTTTT | CASSLAAGVNTGELFF
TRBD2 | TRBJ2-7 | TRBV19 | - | TGTGCCAGTAGTCCCCCCGGGAGGCGAAAACCCTACGAGCAGTACTTC | CASSPPGRRKPYEQYF
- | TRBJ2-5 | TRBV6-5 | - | TGTGCCAGCAGGGACGGTGGGGGGGAGACCCAGTACTTC | CASRDGGGETQYF
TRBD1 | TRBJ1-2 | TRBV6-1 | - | TGTGCCAGCAGTGGACAGGGCTATGGCTACACCTTC | CASSGQGYGYTF
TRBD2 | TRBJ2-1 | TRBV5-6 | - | TGTGCCAGCAGCGCTATAGCGGGGGCATACAATGAGCAGTTCTTC | CASSAIAGAYNEQFF
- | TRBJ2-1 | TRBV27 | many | TGTGCCAGCAGTCGAACGGTAGGGGGCAATGAGCAGTTCTTC | CASSRTVGGNEQFF
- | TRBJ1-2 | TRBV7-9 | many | TGTGCCAGCAGCTCTGGGGGCCATGGCTACACCTTC | CASSSGGHGYTF
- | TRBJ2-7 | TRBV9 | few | TGTGCCAGCAGCGATACCGTGGGGGGAAACGAGCAGTACTTC | CASSDTVGGNEQYF
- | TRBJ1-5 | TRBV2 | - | TGTGCCAGCAGTGGGCAGAATCAGCCCCAGCATTTT | CASSGQNQPQHF
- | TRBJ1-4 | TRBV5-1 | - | TGCGCCAGCAGCTTGACGGGGGGTAATGAAAAACTGTTTTTT | CASSLTGGNEKLFF
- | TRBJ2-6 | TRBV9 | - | TGTGCCAGCAGCGACAGGGCAATGGGGGCCAACGTCCTGACTTTC | CASSDRAMGANVLTF
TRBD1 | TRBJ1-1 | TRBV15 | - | TGTGCCACCAGCAGCGGGACAGGGTACACTGAAGCTTTCTTT | CATSSGTGYTEAFF
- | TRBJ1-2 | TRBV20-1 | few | TGCAGTGCTAGAAGGGCCGTCGGCTACACCTTC | CSARRAVGYTF
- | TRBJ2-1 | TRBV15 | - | TGTGCCACCAGCAGGGCCGCGTGGGGTAGCAATGAGCAGTTCTTC | CATSRAAWGSNEQFF
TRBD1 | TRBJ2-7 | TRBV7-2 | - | TGTGCCAGCAGCCTGGGACAGGTCTACTCCTACGAGCAGTACTTC | CASSLGQVYSYEQYF
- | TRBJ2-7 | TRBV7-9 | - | TGTGCCAGCAGCAAAGCAGGGAACAGAGCCTACGAGCAGTACTTC | CASSKAGNRAYEQYF
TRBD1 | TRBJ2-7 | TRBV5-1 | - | TGCGCCAGCAGCTTAGCCGTCAACAGGGGAAACGAGCAGTACTTC | CASSLAVNRGNEQYF
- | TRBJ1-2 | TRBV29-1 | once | TGCAGCGTTGAACCCCGAGGGCGAAGCTATGGCTACACCTTC | CSVEPRGRSYGYTF
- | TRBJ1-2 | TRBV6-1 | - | TGTGCCAGCAGTCCTCGATGGGGGAACTATGGCTACACCTTC | CASSPRWGNYGYTF
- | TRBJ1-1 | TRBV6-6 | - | TGTGCCGCGGGACCTGAAGCTTTCTTT | CAAGPEAFF
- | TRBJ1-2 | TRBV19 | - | TGTGCCAGTAGTAAAGGGCATTCCCCTCTTTGGTATGGCTACACCTTC | CASSKGHSPLWYGYTF
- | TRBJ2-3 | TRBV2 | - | TGTGCCAGCAGTGAAGAGGGCGGGTTAGATACGCAGTATTTT | CASSEEGGLDTQYF
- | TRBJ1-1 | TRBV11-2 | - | TGTGCCAGCAGCAAACGGACGGGGATCACTGAAGCTTTCTTT | CASSKRTGITEAFF
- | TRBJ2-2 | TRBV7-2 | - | TGTGCCAGCAGCTTAGTTTCGGGACACCTCACCGGGGAGCTGTTTTTT | CASSLVSGHLTGELFF
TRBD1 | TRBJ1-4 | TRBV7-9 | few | TGTGCCAGCAGCAACAGGGGCGACAATGAAAAACTGTTTTTT | CASSNRGDNEKLFF
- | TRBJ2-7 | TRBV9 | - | TGTGCCAGCAGCGTAGGTGGTGGTGCCTACGAGCAGTACTTC | CASSVGGGAYEQYF
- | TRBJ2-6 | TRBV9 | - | TGTGCCAGCAGCCCCCGCCCGGGGCAGGATATTGCTGGGGCCAACGTCCTGACTTTC | CASSPRPGQDIAGANVLTF
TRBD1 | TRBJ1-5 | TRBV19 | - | TGTGCCAGTAGTATCGGGGGACAGGGGACGGGGAATCAGCCCCAGCATTTT | CASSIGGQGTGNQPQHF
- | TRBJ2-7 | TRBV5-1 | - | TGCGCCAGCAGTGGAGGGGGGTACGAGCAGTACTTC | CASSGGGYEQYF
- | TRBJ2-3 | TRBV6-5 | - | TGTGCCAGCAGTGGACGAGACAGGCCCCATACGCAGTATTTT | CASSGRDRPHTQYF
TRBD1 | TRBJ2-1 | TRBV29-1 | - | TGCAGCGTTGCAGGAGGACAGGGGGCTGATGAGCAGTTCTTC | CSVAGGQGADEQFF
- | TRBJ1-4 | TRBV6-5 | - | TGTGCCAGCAGCGACAGCGGTCGGGAAAAACTGTTTTTT | CASSDSGREKLFF
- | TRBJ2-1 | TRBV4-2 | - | TGTGCCAGCAGCCGAGAGTTAACCTCGGGTAACAATGAGCAGTTCTTC | CASSRELTSGNNEQFF
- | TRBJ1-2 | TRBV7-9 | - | TGTGCCAGCAGCTTAGGCAGAGAGAACTATGGCTACACCTTC | CASSLGRENYGYTF